Shown below are 29 T cell receptor beta chains from a single sample sequenced in a study of OX40 agonist ivuxolimab in advanced cancers. The repertoire was sequenced with immunoSEQ multiplex PCR; TCRdb's copy has only in-frame clones and lacks some. The sample gives about 80,000 clones, more than 70% of which show up once; 2% to 2.5% is in the top ten. Sequencing used CD4+ or CD8+ T cells sorted from blood, obtained in a trial of the OX40 agonist ivuxolimab. The receptors stem from an adult with an advanced solid tumor such as melanoma, head and neck, liver or kidney cancer.

CDR3 sequence (DNA): TGTGCCAGCAGTGCCCAAGGGGGATCGGGACTGCTGAGTGAGCAGTTCTTC. This codes for CASSAQGGSGLLSEQFF. The chain employs TRBV6-4 and TRBJ2-1; D tentatively fits TRBD1 or TRBD2 (6 bases each). Trimming stripped 4 bases from V and 9 bases from J, with 25 bases between. CDR1 MRHNA and CDR2 SNTAGT come from the germline V gene. CDR3 length: 17 amino acids.

V usage is TRBV6-5 and J usage is TRBJ2-1; perhaps TRBD2 as D (6 bases). The CDR3 contains 15 residues. V shed 5 bases and J shed 7 bases, with 18 bases lying between them. The germline V gene has CDR1 MNHEY and CDR2 SVGAGI. In nucleotides, the CDR3 is TGTGCCAGCAGTAGTAAGGGCGGGAATAAGAATGAGCAGTTCTTC. This gives the protein CASSSKGGNKNEQFF.

This clone was counted once. This chain uses TRBV9 with TRBJ2-3; D unresolved. The germline gives CDR1 SGDLS, CDR2 YYNGEE. The CDR3 has 14 residues. Trimming left V 4 bases short and J 1 base short, with 10 bases between. This CDR3 reads CASSLRPGTDTQYF. The CDR3, as DNA: TGTGCCAGCAGCCTAAGACCCGGCACAGATACGCAGTATTTT.

This clone was found once. The genes are TRBV5-1 and TRBJ1-4, with TRBD1 identical over 7 bases. Unmatched junction bases numbered 6, after V lost 3 bases and J lost 7 bases. The V gene's germline CDR1 is SGHRS and CDR2 YFSETQ. This CDR3 region has 14 residues. The CDR3 region is CASSSQGSLEKLFF. The CDR3 bases are TGCGCCAGCAGCTCACAGGGGAGTCTTGAAAAACTGTTTTTT.

The chain employs TRBV6-6 and TRBJ1-5; 7 nucleotides agree with TRBD1. J gave up 2 bases and V 4 bases, and 2 bases lay outside the gene matches. CDR1 is MNHNY and CDR2 is SVGAGI in the germline V gene (reference sequence). The CDR3 is 14 amino acids. CDR3 in amino acids: CASSFQGGNQPQHF. The CDR3 DNA sequence: TGTGCCAGCAGTTTTCAGGGGGGCAATCAGCCCCAGCATTTT.

The chain has TRBV5-4 and TRBJ1-6; D remains unclear. The ends were cut back, 0 bases at V and 5 bases at J, with 9 bases in the middle. The CDR3 sequence is 15 residues long. In germline, CDR1 is SGHNT, CDR2 YYREEE (reference sequence). The CDR3 region is CASSLAGRDNSPLHF. As DNA, the CDR3 is TGTGCCAGCAGCTTGGCAGGACGGGATAATTCACCCCTCCACTTT.

The chain recombines TRBV27 with TRBJ1-1, with D hard to call. The CDR3 extends over 13 amino acids. Trimming shortened V by 2 bases and J by 5 bases, and 9 bases separated the two germline ends. Germline CDR1 and CDR2: MNHEY and SMNVEV (reference sequence). The CDR3 DNA sequence: TGTGCCAGCAGTTTAGAAAGGTGGACTGAAGCTTTCTTT. This codes for CASSLERWTEAFF.

The rearrangement links TRBV14 to TRBJ2-3; D is ambiguous. This CDR3 is built from 13 residues. V was clipped by 3 bases and J by 5 bases, with 9 bases between them. Germline loops: CDR1 SGHDN, CDR2 FVKESK. The CDR3 DNA sequence: TGTGCCAGCAGCCAGATAGTTGGAGATACGCAGTATTTT. Translation gives CASSQIVGDTQYF.

This clone has a single count. The chain has TRBV5-4 and TRBJ2-3; 16 nucleotides align to TRBD2. Looked up from germline, CDR1 is SGHNT and CDR2 is YYREEE (reference sequence). The CDR3 totals 20 residues. V gave up 6 bases and J gave up 2 bases; unmatched junction bases: 15. CDR3 residues: CASNYPGLAGGPSFTDTQYF. The CDR3 bases are TGTGCCAGCAACTATCCGGGACTAGCGGGAGGGCCTTCTTTCACAGATACGCAGTATTTT.

This clone was observed a single time. The chain joins TRBV7-9 to TRBJ2-7; 7 nucleotides agree with TRBD1. The CDR3 extends over 17 amino acids. The trim removed 0 bases at V and 3 bases at J, leaving 11 bases unmatched. Germline V lookup: CDR1 SEHNR, CDR2 FQNEAQ (reference sequence). The CDR3, as DNA: TGTGCCAGCAGCTTAGCCCTAACAGGGGCCCCTAACTACGAGCAGTACTTC. Translating it yields CASSLALTGAPNYEQYF.

The rearrangement links TRBV2 to TRBJ2-6; no clear D. Trimming cost V 6 bases and J 0 bases, with 6 bases left between them. The CDR3 is made up of 14 amino acids. Germline loops: CDR1 SNHLY, CDR2 FYNNEI. CDR3 bases: TGTGCCAGCAGACAGAGCTCTGGGGCCAACGTCCTGACTTTC. Translated: CASRQSSGANVLTF.

This clone occurred once. V is TRBV9 and J is TRBJ2-2; D unclear. The CDR3 runs to 12 residues. Trimming pared 3 bases from V and 0 bases from J, leaving 0 bases between. The germline CDR1 and CDR2 sequences are SGDLS and YYNGEE. CDR3 coding DNA: TGTGCCAGCAGCGCGAACACCGGGGAGCTGTTTTTT. It specifies CASSANTGELFF.

This clone was recorded a few times. The chain uses TRBV6-6 and TRBJ2-7; D is ambiguous. The CDR3 is 12 amino acids. V was pared by 4 bases and J by 3 bases, with 7 bases between. Germline-derived CDR1 and CDR2 are MNHNY and SVGAGI (reference sequence). The CDR3 coding sequence is TGTGCCAGCAGTTTTGGGTACTACGAGCAGTACTTC. Translated, it gives CASSFGYYEQYF.

The table lists this clone with a count of one. The DNA for the CDR3 is TGTGCCAGCAGTTTGAAGCCTAGGACTGTCAATGAGCAGTTCTTC. It translates to CASSLKPRTVNEQFF. The chain combines TRBV6-5 with TRBJ2-1; tentatively, D is TRBD2 (5 bases). CDR1 and CDR2 from the germline V gene are MNHEY and SVGAGI. Trimming took 4 bases from V and 6 from J, leaving 16 bases between them. The CDR3 extends over 15 amino acids.

This clone occurred once. This chain joins TRBV6-5 and TRBJ2-5; D not resolved. The germline V gene has CDR1 MNHEY and CDR2 SVGAGI. CDR3 size: 13 residues. Trimming removed 2 bases from V and 4 bases from J, with 8 bases in between. This CDR3 is CASSYTGLETQYF. In DNA, the CDR3 is TGTGCCAGCAGTTACACCGGATTAGAGACCCAGTACTTC.

The J gene is TRBJ1-1, the V gene TRBV7-8, with D unresolved. The length of the CDR3 is 11 residues. The V gene's germline CDR1 is SGHVS and CDR2 FQNEAQ. The ends were cut back, 1 base at V and 7 bases at J, with 4 bases in the middle. The CDR3 DNA reads as TGTGCCAGCAGCTTAGGGGGTGAAGCTTTCTTT. Translation: CASSLGGEAFF.

The chain joins TRBV27 to TRBJ2-1, with 7 bases lining up with TRBD1. The length of the CDR3 is 14 residues. Trimming at V came to 5 bases and at J to 6 bases, leaving 7 bases not matched to a gene. The germline CDR1 and CDR2 sequences are MNHEY and SMNVEV (reference sequence). The CDR3: CASSPRTGVNEQFF. The CDR3 DNA reads as TGTGCCAGCAGTCCTCGTACAGGGGTCAATGAGCAGTTCTTC.

The chain links TRBV9 to TRBJ2-3, with D maybe TRBD2 (7 bases). CDR1 and CDR2 from the germline V gene are SGDLS and YYNGEE. V dropped 2 bases and J dropped 4 bases, with 14 bases sitting between them. The CDR3 is made up of 15 amino acids. CDR3 sequence (DNA): TGTGCCAGCAGCGTGGCGGGGGCCCCTCCAGATACGCAGTATTTT. It is translated as CASSVAGAPPDTQYF.

This clone has a handful of counts. This sequence joins TRBV29-1 and TRBJ2-3; D is possibly TRBD1 or TRBD2 (6 bases each). Germline CDR1 and CDR2: SQVTM and ANQGSEA. The V and J ends lost 4 bases and 3 bases respectively, with 14 bases between them. The CDR3 consists of 14 residues. CDR3 coding DNA: TGCAGCGTTGTCCGGGGGCAAAGAACAGATACGCAGTATTTT. Its protein is CSVVRGQRTDTQYF.

The chain couples TRBV9 to TRBJ1-2; weak D call: TRBD1 (6 bases). Deletions cut 0 bases from V and 4 bases from J, with 13 bases between. This CDR3 has 15 residues. Germline V CDR1 and CDR2: SGDLS, YYNGEE. The CDR3 bases are TGTGCCAGCAGCGTAGAGGGGGGGGCCACCTATGGCTACACCTTC. Translation: CASSVEGGATYGYTF. The variable domain in full, completed from reference TRBV9 and TRBJ1-2, reads DSGVTQTPKHLITATGQRVTLRCSPRSGDLSVYWYQQSLDQGLQFLIQYYNGEERAKGNILERFSAQQFPDLHSELNLSSLELGDSALYFCASSVEGGATYGYTFGSGTRLTVV.

This chain joins TRBV19 and TRBJ1-2; maybe TRBD1 (5 bases). V lost 4 bases and J 4 bases, leaving 16 bases between the germline ends. This CDR3 region has 15 residues. The germline CDR1 and CDR2 sequences are LNHDA and SQIVND (reference sequence). The CDR3 DNA is TGTGCCAGTAGTACCCACCAGGGAGTCGGCTATGGCTACACCTTC. Protein product: CASSTHQGVGYGYTF.

This clone appeared once. The rearrangement links TRBV5-1 to TRBJ2-3; 8 bases are a match to TRBD1. The CDR3 sequence is 16 residues long. Germline-derived CDR1 and CDR2 are SGHRS and YFSETQ. V gave up 3 bases and J gave up 1 base; unmatched junction bases: 7. The CDR3 sequence is CASSSSGQAGTDTQYF. The DNA for the CDR3 is TGCGCCAGCAGCTCCTCGGGACAGGCTGGCACAGATACGCAGTATTTT.

The chain has TRBV11-3 and TRBJ2-3, with TRBD1 matching over 11 bases. This CDR3 contains 17 residues. CDR1 and CDR2 (germline): SGHNT, YENEEA. V trimming: 5 bases; J trimming: 1 base; junction bases outside the gene matches: 8. CDR3 residues: CASSGRTGGAGTDTQYF. The CDR3 coding sequence is TGTGCCAGCAGCGGGCGGACAGGGGGCGCTGGCACAGATACGCAGTATTTT.

The chain couples TRBV2 to TRBJ2-7; D is possibly TRBD2 (6 bases). CDR3 length: 14 amino acids. Deletions cut 4 bases from V and 7 bases from J, with 17 bases between. The germline V gene encodes CDR1 SNHLY and CDR2 FYNNEI. The CDR3 spells CASSATSPGREQYF. The CDR3 DNA reads as TGTGCCAGCAGTGCAACTTCCCCAGGGAGGGAGCAGTACTTC.

The table lists this clone with a count of one. The V gene is TRBV21-1, the J gene TRBJ2-7; TRBD2 is the table's D call, not checked against the DNA. TRBV21-1 is marked as a pseudogene. The CDR3 is 11 residues long. The CDR3 sequence: CASSAGYEQYF. The CDR3 DNA sequence: TGTGCCAGCAGCGCGGGGTACGAGCAGTACTTC.

The chain is built from TRBV28 and TRBJ1-2; D uncertain. The germline V gene has CDR1 MDHEN and CDR2 SYDVKM. This CDR3 has 15 residues. V dropped 3 bases and J dropped 4 bases, with 15 bases sitting between them. CDR3 in amino acids: CASSFSGLRPYGYTF. CDR3 bases: TGTGCCAGCAGTTTCTCGGGCCTTCGGCCCTATGGCTACACCTTC.

This chain joins TRBV30 and TRBJ2-1; 9 bases agree with TRBD1. Germline trimming cut 3 bases from V and 0 bases from J; bases unmatched to any gene: 18. Germline loops: CDR1 GTSNPN, CDR2 SVGIG (reference sequence). This CDR3 contains 20 residues. DNA for the CDR3: TGTGCCTGGAGGGTGCGTTCCGGGACAGGGTTTTCCAGCTCCTACAATGAGCAGTTCTTC. Amino acids: CAWRVRSGTGFSSSYNEQFF.

The chain links TRBV9 to TRBJ2-3, with TRBD1 identical over 8 bases. The CDR3 length is 14 residues. The germline V gene has CDR1 SGDLS and CDR2 YYNGEE. Unmatched junction bases numbered 3, after V lost 0 bases and J lost 6 bases. Here the CDR3 reads CASSVAGDRDTQYF. The CDR3 bases are TGTGCCAGCAGCGTAGCAGGGGACAGGGATACGCAGTATTTT. Using reference TRBV9 and TRBJ2-3 for the parts outside the CDR3, the full variable domain is DSGVTQTPKHLITATGQRVTLRCSPRSGDLSVYWYQQSLDQGLQFLIQYYNGEERAKGNILERFSAQQFPDLHSELNLSSLELGDSALYFCASSVAGDRDTQYFGPGTRLTVL.

The rearrangement joins TRBV27 to TRBJ2-2; D gene uncertain. The germline CDR1 and CDR2 sequences are MNHEY and SMNVEV (reference sequence). This CDR3 spans 14 amino acids. Trimming took off 3 bases at V and 0 bases at J, with 5 bases between the two ends. CDR3: CASSFRPNTGELFF. DNA for the CDR3: TGTGCCAGCAGTTTCAGACCGAACACCGGGGAGCTGTTTTTT.